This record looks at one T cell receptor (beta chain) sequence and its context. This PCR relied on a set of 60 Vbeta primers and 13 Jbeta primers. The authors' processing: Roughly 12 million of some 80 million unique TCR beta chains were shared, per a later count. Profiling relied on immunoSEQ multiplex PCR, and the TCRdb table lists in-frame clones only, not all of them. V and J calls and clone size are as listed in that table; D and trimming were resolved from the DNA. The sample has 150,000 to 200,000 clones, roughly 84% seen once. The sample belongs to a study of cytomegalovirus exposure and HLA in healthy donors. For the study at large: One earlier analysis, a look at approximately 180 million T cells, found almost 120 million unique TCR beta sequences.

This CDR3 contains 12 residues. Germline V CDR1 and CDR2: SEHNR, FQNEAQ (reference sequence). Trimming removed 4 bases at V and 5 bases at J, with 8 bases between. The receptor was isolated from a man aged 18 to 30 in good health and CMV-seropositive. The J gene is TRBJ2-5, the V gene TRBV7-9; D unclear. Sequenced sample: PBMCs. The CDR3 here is CASSWSGETQYF. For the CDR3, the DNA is TGTGCCAGCAGCTGGTCCGGGGAGACCCAGTACTTC.